A selection of T cell receptor beta chains follows, all from one sample in a study of blood T cell repertoires in COVID-19. Sequencing used immunoSEQ multiplex PCR; TCRdb keeps in-frame clones, though not all of them. This table holds around 170,000 clones, under 85% found once. Sample: peripheral blood. The receptors here all came from a man aged 65 to 85 who had recovered from COVID-19. Each CDR3 is given with its conserved first and last residue. The D gene is left open where the match is weak. Only part of the rows carry a size: once, few, many, or a class if the clone is expanded.

D	V	J	size	CDR3	DNA
TRBD1	TRBV28	TRBJ1-4	few	CASRPGQGMAGNEKLFF	TGTGCCAGCAGGCCGGGACAGGGGATGGCGGGTAATGAAAAACTGTTTTTT
TRBD2	TRBV2	TRBJ2-7	.	CASSTRGSYDEQYF	TGTGCCAGCAGTACCCGCGGGAGTTACGACGAGCAGTACTTC
.	TRBV2	TRBJ1-1	.	CASRTGSLNTEAFF	TGTGCCAGCAGGACCGGGAGTTTAAACACTGAAGCTTTCTTT
.	TRBV5-6	TRBJ1-3	.	CASSYQQGSGNTIYF	TGTGCCAGCAGCTACCAACAGGGATCCGGAAACACCATATATTTT
TRBD2	TRBV7-2	TRBJ2-7	once	CASSSQAGGNSEQYF	TGTGCCAGCAGCTCCCAAGCGGGAGGGAACTCCGAGCAGTACTTC
TRBD2	TRBV6-1	TRBJ2-7	.	CASSEALHGTSVFYEQYF	TGTGCCAGCAGTGAAGCGCTTCATGGGACTAGCGTCTTCTACGAGCAGTACTTC
TRBD2	TRBV3-1/TRBV3-2	TRBJ2-1	.	CASSQALAGVYNEQFF	TGTGCCAGCAGCCAGGCCCTAGCGGGAGTATACAATGAGCAGTTCTTC
TRBD1	TRBV2	TRBJ1-1	.	CASRVDRGEAFF	TGTGCCAGCAGGGTGGACAGGGGGGAAGCTTTCTTT
TRBD1	TRBV4-1	TRBJ2-3	.	CASSQSEVGQGVDTQYF	TGCGCCAGCAGCCAGTCGGAAGTGGGACAGGGGGTAGATACGCAGTATTTT
TRBD1	TRBV28	TRBJ2-5	.	CASSRQGATETQYF	TGTGCCAGCAGTAGACAGGGGGCGACCGAGACCCAGTACTTC
.	TRBV30	TRBJ2-7	.	CAWRRGPSYEQYF	TGTGCCTGGCGGAGGGGGCCGAGCTACGAGCAGTACTTC
TRBD2	TRBV9	TRBJ2-5	.	CASSPTSGRASIETQYF	TGTGCCAGCAGCCCAACTAGCGGGAGGGCTTCAATAGAGACCCAGTACTTC
.	TRBV15	TRBJ2-2	.	CATSRVSVANTGELFF	TGTGCCACCAGCAGAGTGAGCGTCGCGAACACCGGGGAGCTGTTTTTT
.	TRBV3-1/TRBV3-2	TRBJ1-6	.	CASSQGAGSPLHF	TGTGCCAGCAGCCAAGGGGCGGGATCACCCCTCCACTTT
.	TRBV5-4	TRBJ1-6	.	CASSLGAGEGSPLHF	TGTGCCAGCAGCTTGGGCGCAGGGGAAGGATCACCCCTCCACTTT
.	TRBV3-1/TRBV3-2	TRBJ2-6	.	CASSQGDISGANVLTF	TGTGCCAGCAGCCAAGGGGACATATCTGGGGCCAACGTCCTGACTTTC
.	TRBV18	TRBJ1-1	.	CASSPLGGHIFF	TGTGCCAGCTCACCATTGGGCGGACATATTTTCTTT
.	TRBV27	TRBJ2-5	.	CASSSPSRETQYF	TGTGCCAGCAGTTCCCCCTCCAGAGAGACCCAGTACTTC
TRBD2	TRBV7-2	TRBJ2-2	.	CASSEGTSAGGELFF	TGTGCCAGCAGCGAAGGGACTAGCGCTGGCGGGGAGCTGTTTTTT
.	TRBV18	TRBJ2-2	once	CASSPSGGNTGELFF	TGTGCCAGCTCACCATCCGGGGGGAACACCGGGGAGCTGTTTTTT
TRBD1	TRBV4-1	TRBJ1-1	.	CASSQPDRGMGAFF	TGCGCCAGCAGCCAACCGGACAGGGGTATGGGCGCTTTCTTT
.	TRBV6-6	TRBJ1-1	.	CASTLSGSTEAFF	TGTGCCAGCACCCTTTCGGGGAGTACTGAAGCTTTCTTT
TRBD1	TRBV7-9	TRBJ2-5	.	CASSLRGGTAKGETQYF	TGTGCCAGCAGCTTAAGGGGTGGGACAGCAAAGGGAGAGACCCAGTACTTC
.	TRBV19	TRBJ1-1	.	CASSLGGGQRLPEAFF	TGTGCCAGTAGTCTCGGGGGGGGACAAAGGCTCCCTGAAGCTTTCTTT
.	TRBV2	TRBJ1-3	once	CASSEQGLSGNTIYF	TGTGCCAGCAGTGAACAGGGGTTATCTGGAAACACCATATATTTT
TRBD2	TRBV9	TRBJ2-5	.	CASSVVGGGETQYF	TGTGCCAGCAGCGTAGTTGGGGGAGGGGAGACCCAGTACTTC
TRBD1	TRBV2	TRBJ1-1	.	CASSGDSWYTEAFF	TGTGCCAGCAGCGGGGACAGCTGGTACACTGAAGCTTTCTTT
.	TRBV14	TRBJ1-2	once	CASSQRSYGYTF	TGTGCCAGCAGCCAACGCAGCTATGGCTACACCTTC
.	TRBV6-5	TRBJ1-2	once	CASSLQLNYGYTF	TGTGCCAGCAGCCTACAGCTGAACTATGGCTACACCTTC
TRBD2	TRBV5-1	TRBJ2-5	.	CASSLSSGRAETQYF	TGCGCCAGCAGCTTATCTAGCGGGAGGGCGGAGACCCAGTACTTC
.	TRBV28	TRBJ1-5	.	CASSLQGQFSNQPQHF	TGTGCCAGCAGTTTACAAGGACAATTTAGCAATCAGCCCCAGCATTTT
TRBD1	TRBV7-9	TRBJ2-7	once	CASSLPSGTGGNEQYF	TGTGCCAGCAGCTTACCCTCCGGGACAGGGGGCAACGAGCAGTACTTC
TRBD1	TRBV2	TRBJ2-7	.	CATRTGGFYEQYF	TGTGCCACCCGGACAGGGGGCTTTTACGAGCAGTACTTC
.	TRBV27	TRBJ1-6	.	CASSFQGNSPLHF	TGTGCCAGCAGTTTCCAGGGTAATTCACCCCTCCACTTT
TRBD1	TRBV10-3	TRBJ1-2	.	CAIRITGEGAGYTF	TGTGCCATCAGGATAACGGGAGAGGGGGCCGGCTACACCTTC
.	TRBV5-1	TRBJ2-3	once	CASSGKDRATDTQYF	TGCGCCAGCAGCGGGAAGGACAGAGCCACAGATACGCAGTATTTT
.	TRBV5-6	TRBJ2-2	.	CASSPLGVTNTGELFF	TGTGCCAGCAGCCCTCTCGGGGTAACTAACACCGGGGAGCTGTTTTTT
.	TRBV6-5	TRBJ2-5	few	CASQRRARETQYF	TGTGCCAGCCAGAGGAGGGCAAGGGAGACCCAGTACTTC
.	TRBV6-5	TRBJ1-6	few	CASTAAGDYNSPLHF	TGTGCCAGCACCGCCGCGGGAGACTATAATTCACCCCTCCACTTT
TRBD1	TRBV5-1	TRBJ2-7	.	CASSYLTGGRYEQYF	TGCGCCAGCAGCTACCTGACAGGGGGCCGGTACGAGCAGTACTTC
TRBD1	TRBV7-8	TRBJ1-4	.	CASSRDRVDEKLFF	TGTGCCAGCAGCCGAGACAGGGTTGATGAAAAACTGTTTTTT
.	TRBV19	TRBJ1-5	.	CASSTAPYSNQPQHF	TGTGCCAGTAGCACAGCACCCTATAGCAATCAGCCCCAGCATTTT
TRBD1	TRBV3-1/TRBV3-2	TRBJ1-2	.	CASSQDPTTGDNGYTF	TGTGCCAGCAGCCAAGACCCCACCACAGGGGACAATGGCTACACCTTC
TRBD2	TRBV13	TRBJ2-1	.	CASSSLAGRQFF	TGTGCCAGCAGCTCGCTAGCGGGAAGGCAGTTCTTC
TRBD1	TRBV25-1	TRBJ1-2	.	CASSARDRDGYTF	TGTGCCAGCAGTGCCCGGGACAGGGATGGCTACACCTTC
.	TRBV27	TRBJ2-5	.	CASSVGSGTQETQYF	TGTGCCAGCAGTGTAGGGAGCGGAACCCAAGAGACCCAGTACTTC
.	TRBV6-1	TRBJ1-3	.	CASSATTGYSGNTIYF	TGTGCCAGCAGTGCGACGACAGGCTACTCTGGAAACACCATATATTTT
TRBD2	TRBV9	TRBJ2-1	.	CASSVNSGLEQFF	TGTGCCAGCAGCGTAAATAGCGGGCTTGAGCAGTTCTTC
TRBD1	TRBV9	TRBJ2-1	.	CASSVEDRDNEQFF	TGTGCCAGCAGCGTAGAGGACAGGGACAATGAGCAGTTCTTC
TRBD1	TRBV6-4	TRBJ1-1	.	CASRTQGAGTEAFF	TGTGCCAGCAGGACACAGGGGGCGGGCACTGAAGCTTTCTTT